These 30 T cell receptor beta chains were sequenced from one sample in a study of persistence of HIV-infected CD4 T cells. Stimulation used approximately 9.6 ug/mL lysate from CMV-infected fibroblasts. Sorted nonresponding memory CD4+ T cells were CD40L-negative, CD69-negative, CD45RO-high. The libraries were made with immunoSEQ version 4 in survey mode. Only in-frame clones appear in the TCRdb table, and some are missing; sequencing was by immunoSEQ multiplex PCR. Among 35,000 to 40,000 clones listed, around 80% were seen once. Which antigens these TCRs recognize remains unknown. Sequencing used CD4+ T cells sorted from PBMCs after roughly 20-hour stimulation, obtained from a patient who received antiretroviral therapy. These receptors came from an adult man with HIV who was CMV-seropositive.

The rearrangement joins TRBV5-1 to TRBJ2-1; 9 bases are shared with TRBD1. This CDR3 comprises 15 residues. CDR1 SGHRS and CDR2 YFSETQ come from the germline V gene. The ends lost 3 bases at V and 3 bases at J; junction bases unmatched: 4. DNA for the CDR3: TGCGCCAGCAGCTCCGGACAGGGGAGCTACAATGAGCAGTTCTTC. It yields the protein CASSSGQGSYNEQFF.

The count of this clone is one. The rearrangement joins TRBV5-4 to TRBJ1-6, with TRBD1 matching 7 bases. The CDR3 is made up of 15 amino acids. Germline CDR1 SGHNT, CDR2 YYREEE (reference sequence). With 4 bases clipped from V and 10 bases from J, the junction kept 11 bases outside the gene matches. DNA of the CDR3: TGTGCCAGCAGCGGAGACAGGGCCTTGGGATCACCCCTCCACTTT. It encodes CASSGDRALGSPLHF.

The V gene is TRBV7-6, the J gene TRBJ1-1, with D possibly matching TRBD1 (5 bases). The CDR3 covers 16 residues. The V end was cut by 1 base, the J end by 0 bases, with 12 bases between. Germline V lookup: CDR1 SGHVS, CDR2 FNYEAQ. CDR3 amino acids: CASSLGQGSLNTEAFF. The CDR3 nucleotides read TGTGCCAGCAGCTTAGGCCAGGGCAGCTTGAACACTGAAGCTTTCTTT.

J is TRBJ2-3 and V is TRBV19; D is unclear. Trimming cost V 2 bases and J 3 bases, with 6 bases left between them. Germline V lookup: CDR1 LNHDA, CDR2 SQIVND (reference sequence). The CDR3 has 13 amino acids. CDR3 DNA: TGTGCCAGTAGTATAAGGAAAACAGATACGCAGTATTTT. Its protein product is CASSIRKTDTQYF.

The chain carries TRBV4-1 and TRBJ1-4; D is perhaps TRBD1 (5 bases). In germline, CDR1 is MGHRA, CDR2 YSYEKL. V shed 0 bases and J shed 8 bases, with 16 bases lying between them. CDR3 length: 16 residues. The CDR3: CASSQDLGQRGEKLFF. The CDR3 nucleotides read TGCGCCAGCAGCCAAGATCTCGGCCAGAGGGGAGAAAAACTGTTTTTT.

This sequence joins TRBV28 and TRBJ1-3; 9 nucleotides line up with TRBD1. V trimming: 6 bases; J trimming: 0 bases; junction bases outside the gene matches: 6. The germline gives CDR1 MDHEN, CDR2 SYDVKM. The CDR3 is 16 amino acids. The CDR3 region is CASSPQGANSGNTIYF. The CDR3 DNA follows: TGTGCCAGCAGCCCACAGGGGGCGAACTCTGGAAACACCATATATTTT.

The chain links TRBV5-1 to TRBJ2-7; D gene ambiguous. The CDR3 is 16 residues long. Trimming left V 3 bases short and J 0 bases short, with 16 bases between. Germline CDR1 reads SGHRS; CDR2 reads YFSETQ. The CDR3, as DNA: TGCGCCAGCAGCTCCTCGCCGGCTGCAAGCTCCTACGAGCAGTACTTC. Residues: CASSSSPAASSYEQYF.

The V gene is TRBV10-3, the J gene TRBJ2-4; the D call may be TRBD1 or TRBD2 (6 bases each). CDR3 length equals 15 residues. Germline V gene data show CDR1 as ENHRY and CDR2 as SYGVKD. V was pared by 3 bases and J by 0 bases, with 9 bases between. Written as DNA, the CDR3 is TGTGCCATCAGTGAAGGGGGGCTAGCCAAAAACATTCAGTACTTC. Translating it yields CAISEGGLAKNIQYF.

CDR3 DNA sequence: TGTGCCAGCAGTTTAGGGGTTTTGGGCGAGCAGTACTTC. This translates into CASSLGVLGEQYF. The J gene is TRBJ2-7, the V gene TRBV28; no firm D call. The germline V and J ends were trimmed by 2 bases and 6 bases, with 11 bases remaining between them. The CDR3 runs to 13 residues. The V gene's germline CDR1 is MDHEN and CDR2 SYDVKM. Based on the CDR3 plus reference TRBV28 and TRBJ2-7, the full variable domain is DVKVTQSSRYLVKRTGEKVFLECVQDMDHENMFWYRQDPGLGLRLIYFSYDVKMKEKGDIPEGYSVSREKKERFSLILESASTNQTSMYLCASSLGVLGEQYFGPGTRLTVT.

V is TRBV19 and J is TRBJ1-5; 8 nucleotides line up with TRBD1. Germline values: CDR1 LNHDA, CDR2 SQIVND (reference sequence). The CDR3 has 15 residues. V gave up 5 bases and J gave up 6 bases; unmatched junction bases: 9. Here the CDR3 reads CASSSRQGQSQPQHF. CDR3 DNA sequence: TGTGCCAGTAGTTCCCGACAGGGGCAGAGTCAGCCCCAGCATTTT.

The rearrangement joins TRBV18 to TRBJ1-6; tentatively, D is TRBD1 (5 bases). Trimming cost V 3 bases and J 7 bases, with 13 bases left between them. Germline V gene sequence: CDR1 KGHSH, CDR2 LQKENI. The CDR3 covers 15 residues. The CDR3 DNA reads as TGTGCCAGCTCACCCTTAGGGACGTCAAATTCACCCCTCCACTTT. Translation gives CASSPLGTSNSPLHF. Full variable domain (remainder filled in from reference TRBV18 and TRBJ1-6): NAGVMQNPRHLVRRRGQEARLRCSPMKGHSHVYWYRQLPEEGLKFMVYLQKENIIDESGMPKERFSAEFPKEGPSILRIQQVVRGDSAAYFCASSPLGTSNSPLHFGNGTRLTVT.

This chain connects TRBV4-1 to TRBJ1-1; the D is unclear. Germline loops: CDR1 MGHRA, CDR2 YSYEKL. Trimming removed 0 bases at V and 0 bases at J, with 8 bases between. The CDR3 spans 15 residues. CDR3 in DNA: TGCGCCAGCAGCCAAGATCCGTTTTTGAACACTGAAGCTTTCTTT. Translated: CASSQDPFLNTEAFF.

The V and J genes are TRBV19 and TRBJ1-1; 9 nucleotides line up with TRBD1. CDR1 is LNHDA and CDR2 is SQIVND in the germline V gene (reference sequence). After removal of 6 bases from V and 4 bases from J, the junction contained 15 bases not matched to a gene. The CDR3 has 17 amino acids. CDR3 sequence reads: CASSNIGTGLGGTEAFF. CDR3 nucleotide sequence: TGTGCCAGTAGCAATATCGGGACAGGGCTGGGTGGCACTGAAGCTTTCTTT.

The CDR3 is CASSVDRGIYEQYF. CDR3 bases: TGTGCCAGCAGCGTGGACAGGGGGATCTACGAGCAGTACTTC. J is TRBJ2-7 and V is TRBV5-4; 10 bases agree with TRBD1. The junction had 4 bases not matched to a gene; V was cut back by 4 bases and J by 3 bases. The CDR3 totals 14 residues. Germline lookup yields CDR1 SGHNT and CDR2 YYREEE (reference sequence). Filled out from reference TRBV5-4 and TRBJ2-7, the complete variable domain reads ETGVTQSPTHLIKTRGQQVTLRCSSQSGHNTVSWYQQALGQGPQFIFQYYREEENGRGNFPPRFSGLQFPNYSSELNVNALELDDSALYLCASSVDRGIYEQYFGPGTRLTVT.

The rearrangement uses TRBV18 and TRBJ1-6; the match to TRBD1 covers 8 bases. V was clipped by 5 bases and J by 7 bases; unmatched bases: 10. Per germline, CDR1 KGHSH and CDR2 LQKENI. The CDR3 is made up of 16 amino acids. CDR3 residues: CASSSQTGTGNSPLHF. DNA for the CDR3: TGTGCCAGCTCATCCCAAACCGGGACAGGCAATTCACCCCTCCACTTT.

The gene calls are TRBV12-3 or TRBV12-4 and TRBJ2-7; D not resolved. This CDR3 is 12 amino acids long. V gave up 2 bases and J gave up 2 bases, with 4 bases separating them. In nucleotides, the CDR3 is TGTGCCAGCAGTTTAACAACCTACGAGCAGTACTTC. It specifies CASSLTTYEQYF.

J is TRBJ1-1 and V is TRBV3-1 (or the pseudogene TRBV3-2); 8 bases fit TRBD1. After removal of 4 bases from V and 1 base from J, the junction contained 2 bases not matched to a gene. Germline CDR1 reads LGHDT; CDR2 reads YNNKEL (reference sequence). The CDR3 is 14 amino acids. This chain's CDR3 is CASSLGTGNTEAFF. CDR3 nucleotide sequence: TGTGCCAGCAGCCTCGGGACAGGGAACACTGAAGCTTTCTTT.

This chain joins TRBV6-5 and TRBJ1-2; D gene uncertain. The CDR3 loop spans 15 amino acids. V lost 10 bases to trimming and J lost 6 bases, with 24 bases between them. Germline CDR1 MNHEY, CDR2 SVGAGI. As DNA, the CDR3 is TGTGCCACGAAAGGCAGTACCTATGTTTGGGATGGCTACACCTTC. This gives the protein CATKGSTYVWDGYTF.

The V and J genes are TRBV19 and TRBJ1-1; the D is unclear. Germline lookup yields CDR1 LNHDA and CDR2 SQIVND (reference sequence). The ends were cut back, 5 bases at V and 5 bases at J, with 12 bases in the middle. This CDR3 contains 13 residues. The CDR3 loop is CASSLNRMTEAFF. CDR3 nucleotides: TGTGCCAGTAGTCTTAACCGGATGACTGAAGCTTTCTTT.

The chain is built from TRBV19 and TRBJ1-5, with 8 bases matching TRBD1. The CDR3 totals 15 residues. V was clipped by 10 bases and J by 1 base; unmatched bases: 9. Germline-derived CDR1 and CDR2 are LNHDA and SQIVND (reference sequence). The CDR3 coding sequence is TGTGCCACCAGGGGGACAGGAGGGAGCAATCAGCCCCAGCATTTT. Amino acids: CATRGTGGSNQPQHF.

This chain joins TRBV4-1 and TRBJ2-4, with 9 positions matching TRBD1. The V gene's germline CDR1 is MGHRA and CDR2 YSYEKL. This CDR3 contains 16 residues. Trimming took 4 bases from V and 1 from J; bases not matched to a gene: 5. This CDR3 is CASSLGTGRAKNIQYF. The CDR3 nucleotides read TGCGCCAGCAGCCTCGGGACAGGGCGGGCCAAAAACATTCAGTACTTC.

The chain employs TRBV6-2 or TRBV6-3 and TRBJ1-5, with a weak D call TRBD1 (6 bases). The CDR3 contains 14 residues. The germline gives CDR1 MNHEY, CDR2 SVGEGT. V lost 4 bases and J 3 bases, leaving 10 bases between the germline ends. The CDR3 spells CASSSQGPNQPQHF. The DNA of the CDR3 is TGTGCCAGCAGTTCACAGGGTCCCAATCAGCCCCAGCATTTT.

This chain joins TRBV6-5 and TRBJ1-2, with a tentative D call TRBD1 (6 bases). CDR1 MNHEY and CDR2 SVGAGI come from the germline V gene. Between the trimmed V and J ends, which lost 4 bases and 6 bases, there was a span of 12 bases. The CDR3 has 13 amino acids. The CDR3 sequence: CASSSPKGDGYTF. The DNA for the CDR3 is TGTGCCAGCAGTTCTCCGAAGGGGGATGGCTACACCTTC.

CDR3: CASSYSMQGTGELFF. Here the CDR3 DNA reads TGTGCCAGCAGTTACTCGATGCAGGGCACCGGGGAGCTGTTTTTT. The genes are TRBV6-5 and TRBJ2-2, with D possibly TRBD1 on 5 matching bases. The CDR3 has 15 residues. Trimming removed 0 bases at V and 4 bases at J, with 9 bases between. CDR1 is MNHEY, CDR2 SVGAGI, per germline.

This chain joins TRBV6-5 and TRBJ1-2, with D possibly matching TRBD1 (5 bases). Germline CDR1 and CDR2: MNHEY and SVGAGI. The ends were cut back, 6 bases at V and 4 bases at J, with 12 bases in the middle. CDR3 length equals 13 residues. DNA of the CDR3: TGTGCCAGCAGGTCGGACACGGGCTATGGCTACACCTTC. Its protein is CASRSDTGYGYTF.

V gene TRBV7-3 combines with J gene TRBJ2-1; D is uncertain. The CDR3 is made up of 15 amino acids. V was pared by 1 base and J by 0 bases, with 7 bases between. Germline assignment: CDR1 SGHTA and CDR2 FQGTGA. The chain's CDR3 is CASSLMASSYNEQFF. CDR3 DNA: TGTGCCAGCAGCTTAATGGCCAGCTCCTACAATGAGCAGTTCTTC.

This clone showed up just a few times. The V gene is TRBV19, the J gene TRBJ2-1; the D gene could be TRBD1 or TRBD2 (5 bases each). The CDR3 sequence is 13 residues long. The V gene lost 4 bases and the J gene lost 9 bases, with 13 bases spanning the gap. The germline gives CDR1 LNHDA, CDR2 SQIVND (reference sequence). The CDR3: CASSRGSFSEQFF. As DNA, the CDR3 is TGTGCCAGTAGTAGGGGGTCCTTTTCTGAGCAGTTCTTC.

The chain uses TRBV6-5 and TRBJ2-7; TRBD1 matches at 8 bases. Germline V gives CDR1 MNHEY, CDR2 SVGAGI. CDR3 length: 14 residues. The V segment lost 6 bases and the J segment 3 bases; nucleotides outside the gene matches: 7. The CDR3 DNA sequence: TGTGCCAGCAGGGCCGGACAGGGACTCTACGAGCAGTACTTC. This gives the protein CASRAGQGLYEQYF.

V is TRBV6-1 and J is TRBJ1-6, with 9 bases that match TRBD1. The trim removed 5 bases at V and 14 bases at J, leaving 13 bases unmatched. CDR1 MNHNS and CDR2 SASEGT come from the germline V gene. The CDR3 is 15 amino acids. CDR3 residues: CASSSRDRVNRALHF. The CDR3 DNA reads as TGTGCCAGCAGTAGCCGGGACAGGGTGAATCGGGCCCTCCACTTT.

The chain combines TRBV6-5 with TRBJ2-6, with D uncertain. With 7 bases removed from V and 0 bases from J, the gap between germline ends came to 10 bases. Germline lookup yields CDR1 MNHEY and CDR2 SVGAGI. The length of the CDR3 is 15 residues. The CDR3 coding sequence is TGTGCCAGCATAGTCGGGCCCTCTGGGGCCAACGTCCTGACTTTC. Protein sequence: CASIVGPSGANVLTF.